A single sample gave rise to the 13 T cell receptor beta chains below, sequenced in a study of blood T cells in healthy people across ages (dated by TCRdb to 2013 to 2016). The library was obtained by 5' RACE. This sample was sequenced with an Illumina HiSeq 2500. A second PCR of about 6 to 11 cycles was performed with a sample-barcoded 5' primer and a J-beta primer mix. Clones were called with MiXCR by TCRdb after fastp trimmed the public reads at Q25, and only in-frame beta chains were retained. Rows matching on CDR3 protein sequence are summarized as one entry with the most common DNA and genes. The sample contains around 1.5 million distinct CDR3 sequences, roughly 60% of them found a single time. The ten largest clones take up over 5.5% of the sample. The sample was blood. Receptors originate from a young man in good health.

The chain joins TRBV11-2 to TRBJ1-3, with 10 nucleotides matching TRBD1. CDR3 length equals 17 residues. In germline, CDR1 is SGHAT, CDR2 FQNNGV. V shed 5 bases and J 9 bases; nucleotides not matched to a gene: 16. The CDR3, as DNA: TGTGCCAGCAGCCCCCGATCTACTTTGGGACAGGGGACCACCATATATTTT. Its translation: CASSPRSTLGQGTTIYF. Using reference TRBV11-2 and TRBJ1-3 for the parts outside the CDR3, the full variable domain is EAGVAQSPRYKIIEKRQSVAFWCNPISGHATLYWYQQILGQGPKLLIQFQNNGVVDDSQLPKDRFSAERLKGVDSTLKIQPAKLEDSAVYLCASSPRSTLGQGTTIYFGEGSWLTVV.

The chain employs TRBV6-6 and TRBJ2-7; D may correspond to TRBD1 or TRBD2 (5 bases each). The germline V gene encodes CDR1 MNHNY and CDR2 SVGAGI (reference sequence). With 2 bases removed from V and 9 bases from J, the gap between germline ends came to 11 bases. There are 12 residues in the CDR3. CDR3 amino acids: CASSYGGEGQYF. The CDR3 bases are TGTGCCAGCAGTTACGGGGGAGAGGGGCAGTACTTC.

This chain links TRBV2 with TRBJ2-3; D may be TRBD2 (6 bases). V dropped 3 bases and J dropped 4 bases, with 14 bases sitting between them. Germline lookup yields CDR1 SNHLY and CDR2 FYNNEI. The CDR3 runs to 15 residues. This CDR3 is CASSDGLRVADTQYF. The CDR3 DNA reads TGTGCCAGCAGTGACGGACTACGGGTCGCAGATACGCAGTATTTT.

In its sample, this clonotype was seen once. CDR3 sequence reads: CASSGKSTYEQYF. The DNA for the CDR3 is TGTGCCAGCAGCGGGAAGAGTACCTACGAGCAGTACTTC. V usage is TRBV7-9 and J usage is TRBJ2-7; D is ambiguous. CDR1 SEHNR and CDR2 FQNEAQ come from the germline V gene (reference sequence). The CDR3 spans 13 residues. The ends were cut back, 5 bases at V and 2 bases at J, with 10 bases in the middle.

This clonotype was seen just once. V gene TRBV20-1 combines with J gene TRBJ1-5; D is undetermined. Per germline, CDR1 DFQATT and CDR2 SNEGSKA (reference sequence). Trimming removed 0 bases from V and 4 bases from J, with 13 bases in between. The CDR3 loop spans 15 amino acids. The CDR3 DNA reads as TGCAGTGCTAGAGATTCAGGTGGCGGAAATCAGCCCCAGCATTTT. Translating gives CSARDSGGGNQPQHF.

V and J are TRBV6-5 and TRBJ2-7; no reliable D call. The V end lost 4 bases, the J end lost 6 bases, and 13 bases lay between the germline ends. The CDR3 has 13 amino acids. Germline V gene sequence: CDR1 MNHEY, CDR2 SVGAGI. CDR3 coding DNA: TGTGCCAGCAGTTGGGGTTCTACTCGCGAGCAGTACTTC. Amino acids: CASSWGSTREQYF.

This clonotype was observed a handful of times. This chain connects TRBV11-2 to TRBJ2-7; D is possibly TRBD1 or TRBD2 (5 bases each). Germline-derived CDR1 and CDR2 are SGHAT and FQNNGV. The CDR3 totals 14 residues. With 5 bases removed from V and 5 bases from J, the gap between germline ends came to 16 bases. The CDR3 here is CASSQRLQADEQYF. The CDR3 DNA is TGTGCCAGCAGCCAGCGGTTACAGGCCGACGAGCAGTACTTC.

The rearrangement links TRBV4-2 to TRBJ2-7; the D call may be TRBD1 or TRBD2 (5 bases each). CDR3 length: 15 residues. V was cut by 6 bases and J by 0 bases, with 15 bases left in between. In germline, CDR1 is LGHNA, CDR2 YNFKEQ. CDR3 amino acids: CASSGRDGISYEQYF. CDR3 sequence (DNA): TGTGCCAGCAGTGGACGGGACGGTATCTCCTACGAGCAGTACTTC.

V and J are TRBV20-1 and TRBJ2-1; 7 bases fit TRBD1. The assigned J gene may be wrong: the sequence end matches TRBJ2-7 better. The CDR3 sequence is 12 residues long. Per the germline V gene, CDR1 is DFQATT and CDR2 is SNEGSKA (reference sequence). The CDR3: CSAPKQGLEQYF. The CDR3 coding sequence is TGCAGTGCCCCGAAACAGGGGCTCGAGCAGTACTTC.

The chain links TRBV18 to TRBJ1-1, with D uncertain. Trimming pared 2 bases from V and 0 bases from J, leaving 7 bases between. Germline lookup yields CDR1 KGHSH and CDR2 LQKENI. The CDR3 spans 14 residues. CDR3 bases: TGTGCCAGCTCACCAACCAGGATGAACACTGAAGCTTTCTTT. As protein: CASSPTRMNTEAFF.

This clonotype showed up just once. This chain uses TRBV20-1 with TRBJ2-3; 14 bases line up with TRBD2. The V gene end was trimmed by 3 bases and the J gene end by 5 bases; junction bases not matched to a gene: 1. Germline V gene lookup returns CDR1 DFQATT and CDR2 SNEGSKA (reference sequence). The CDR3 contains 14 residues. The CDR3 coding sequence is TGCAGTGCTAGGGGACTAGCGGGGGTAGATACGCAGTATTTT. Its protein product is CSARGLAGVDTQYF.

The chain recombines TRBV11-2 with TRBJ1-4; 7 positions match TRBD1. From germline, CDR1 is SGHAT and CDR2 FQNNGV. This CDR3 has 16 amino acids. V lost 5 bases and J lost 3; bases outside the gene matches: 9. CDR3 region: CASSTLAGQPNEKLFF. The CDR3 DNA follows: TGTGCCAGCAGCACATTGGCGGGACAGCCTAATGAAAAACTGTTTTTT. Using reference TRBV11-2 and TRBJ1-4 for the parts outside the CDR3, the full variable domain is EAGVAQSPRYKIIEKRQSVAFWCNPISGHATLYWYQQILGQGPKLLIQFQNNGVVDDSQLPKDRFSAERLKGVDSTLKIQPAKLEDSAVYLCASSTLAGQPNEKLFFGSGTQLSVL.

This clonotype was seen more than once but under ten times. The V gene is TRBV4-3, the J gene TRBJ2-3, with 10 bases identical to TRBD2. The V gene end was trimmed by 3 bases and the J gene end by 2 bases; junction bases not matched to a gene: 8. The CDR3 consists of 17 residues. Germline CDR1 LGHNA, CDR2 YSLEER. In nucleotides, the CDR3 is TGCGCCAGCAGCCACCTTCTAGCGGGGGCCTCCACAGATACGCAGTATTTT. This gives the protein CASSHLLAGASTDTQYF.